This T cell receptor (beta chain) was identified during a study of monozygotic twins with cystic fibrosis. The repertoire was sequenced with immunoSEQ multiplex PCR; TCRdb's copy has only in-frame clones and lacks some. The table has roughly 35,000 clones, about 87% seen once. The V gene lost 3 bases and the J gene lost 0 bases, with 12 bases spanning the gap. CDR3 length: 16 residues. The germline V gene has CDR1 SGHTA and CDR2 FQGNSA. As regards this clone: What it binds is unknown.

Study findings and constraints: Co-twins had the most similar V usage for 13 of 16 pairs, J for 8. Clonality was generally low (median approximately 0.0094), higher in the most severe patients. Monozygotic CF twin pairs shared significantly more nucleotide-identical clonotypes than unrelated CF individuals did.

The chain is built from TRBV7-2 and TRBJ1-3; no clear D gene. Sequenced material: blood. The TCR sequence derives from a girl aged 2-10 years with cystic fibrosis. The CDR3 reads CASSFSWSFSGNTIYF. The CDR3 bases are TGTGCCAGCAGCTTTAGTTGGTCTTTCTCTGGAAACACCATATATTTT.